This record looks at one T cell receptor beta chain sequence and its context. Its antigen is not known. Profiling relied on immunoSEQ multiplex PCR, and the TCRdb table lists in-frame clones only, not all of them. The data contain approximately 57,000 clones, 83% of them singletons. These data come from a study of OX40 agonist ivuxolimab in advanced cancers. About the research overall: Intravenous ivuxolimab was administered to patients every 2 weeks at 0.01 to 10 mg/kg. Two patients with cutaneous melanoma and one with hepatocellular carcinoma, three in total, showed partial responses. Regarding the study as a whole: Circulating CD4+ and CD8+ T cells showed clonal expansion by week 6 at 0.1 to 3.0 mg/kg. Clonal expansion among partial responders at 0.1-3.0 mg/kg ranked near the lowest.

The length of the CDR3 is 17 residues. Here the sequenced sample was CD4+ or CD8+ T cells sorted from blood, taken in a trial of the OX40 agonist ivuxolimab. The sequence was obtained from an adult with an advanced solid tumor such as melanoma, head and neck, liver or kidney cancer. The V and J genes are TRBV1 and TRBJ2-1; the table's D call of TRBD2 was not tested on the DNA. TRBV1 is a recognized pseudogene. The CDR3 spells CTSSQDKLAGGSNEQFF. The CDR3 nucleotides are TGCACCAGCAGCCAAGATAAGCTAGCGGGAGGGTCGAATGAGCAGTTCTTC.